This is a list of T cell receptor beta chains from one sample in a study of early T cells in non-severe SARS-CoV-2 infection. TCRdb fed the 5' RACE reads into MiXCR, producing one record per CDR3 protein. The table has nearly 90,000 distinct CDR3 sequences, around 15% seen once; the top ten hold roughly 6.4%. The source material was whole blood. All receptors come from an adult who was a healthcare worker with PCR-confirmed SARS-CoV-2 infection or an uninfected control (not recorded which). Each CDR3 is given with its conserved first and last residue. D genes are given only for firm matches. Size values are once, few and many counts, or a class for expanded clones, and some rows have none.

TRBV12-3/TRBV12-4,TRBD2,few,TRBJ2-3,CASSRQRERGDTQYF,TGTGCCAGCAGTCGACAGCGGGAGCGAGGAGATACGCAGTATTTT
TRBV2,NA,few,TRBJ2-3,CASSGYVADTQYF,TGTGCCAGCAGTGGATACGTCGCAGATACGCAGTATTTT
TRBV7-9,NA,NA,TRBJ2-7,CASSQALRPYEQYF,TGTGCCAGCAGCCAAGCTCTTAGGCCCTACGAGCAGTACTTC
TRBV18,NA,NA,TRBJ2-3,CASSPLEQTDTQYF,TGTGCCAGCTCACCCCTCGAGCAGACAGATACGCAGTATTTT
TRBV3-1,TRBD2,few,TRBJ2-1,CASSQGLSGSSYNEQFF,TGTGCCAGCAGCCAGGGTCTTAGCGGGAGCTCCTACAATGAGCAGTTCTTC
TRBV29-1,NA,few,TRBJ2-2,CSACLVGGELFF,TGCAGCGCCTGTTTGGTGGGCGGGGAGCTGTTTTTT
TRBV5-4,NA,few,TRBJ1-2,CASSLAGDGGYTF,TGTGCCAGCAGCTTGGCAGGGGACGGTGGCTACACCTTC
TRBV13,NA,NA,TRBJ2-5,CASSLGEGETQYF,TGTGCCAGCAGCTTAGGCGAAGGGGAGACCCAGTACTTC
TRBV19,TRBD2,many,TRBJ2-4,CASSLRLAGRGDIQYF,TGTGCCAGTAGTCTTCGACTAGCGGGGAGGGGAGACATTCAGTACTTC
TRBV3-1,NA,many,TRBJ2-7,CASSQTRSGGLQEQYF,TGTGCCAGCAGCCAAACCCGGTCTGGGGGCTTGCAGGAGCAGTACTTC
TRBV7-8,NA,NA,TRBJ1-1,CASSLGRFEAFF,TGTGCCAGCAGCCTGGGGCGGTTTGAAGCTTTCTTT
TRBV20-1,TRBD1,few,TRBJ2-7,CSARSIDRAIPSYEQYF,TGCAGTGCTAGATCTATCGACAGGGCAATCCCCTCCTACGAGCAGTACTTC
TRBV6-5,NA,few,TRBJ2-1,CASSLPMHEQFF,TGTGCCAGCAGCCTCCCTATGCATGAGCAGTTCTTC
TRBV6-5,TRBD1,few,TRBJ2-7,CASSHAPGQSYEQYF,TGTGCCAGCAGTCATGCCCCGGGACAGTCCTACGAGCAGTACTTC
TRBV19,NA,few,TRBJ2-1,CASSISSENNEQFF,TGTGCCAGTAGTATCTCGTCGGAGAACAATGAGCAGTTCTTC
TRBV20-1,NA,few,TRBJ2-1,CSATSASDGYNEQFF,TGCAGTGCAACCTCGGCGAGCGACGGCTACAATGAGCAGTTCTTC
TRBV12-3/TRBV12-4,TRBD2,many,TRBJ2-7,CASSNRLAGDYEQYF,TGTGCCAGCAGCAATAGACTAGCGGGGGACTACGAGCAGTACTTC
TRBV28,NA,few,TRBJ2-7,CASSPNLEQYF,TGTGCCAGCAGTCCAAATCTCGAGCAGTACTTC
TRBV9,NA,many,TRBJ1-1,CASREERTEAFF,TGTGCCAGCAGGGAAGAGCGAACTGAAGCTTTCTTT